Below are 23 T cell receptor beta chains sequenced from a single sample in a study of read filtering for tumor transcriptome and immune sequencing. The library was built from about 0.4 ug RNA with molecular barcoded adaptors for alpha/delta and beta/gamma chains. TCRdb re-analysed the reads in MiXCR, keeping a single row per CDR3 protein. The data contain approximately 60,000 distinct CDR3 sequences, 20% to 25% of them singletons. Specimen: a population of CD138-negative cells sorted from bone marrow. The receptors stem from a donor at least 40 years old with multiple myeloma.

This clonotype was counted many times. The rearrangement joins TRBV28 to TRBJ2-7, with D tentatively TRBD1 (6 bases). The CDR3 has 14 amino acids. Germline assignment: CDR1 MDHEN and CDR2 SYDVKM. Between the trimmed V and J ends, which lost 5 bases and 3 bases, there was a span of 14 bases. The CDR3 spells CASSRAGTNYEQYF. In DNA form, the CDR3 reads TGTGCCAGCAGTCGCGCCGGGACAAACTACGAGCAGTACTTC.

Comment on this clonotype: Given a much more abundant clone one base away, this may be a read error. The chain recombines TRBV5-1 with TRBJ2-2, with D possibly being TRBD1 (6 bases). This CDR3 region has 14 residues. In germline, CDR1 is SGHRS, CDR2 YFSETQ. In DNA, the CDR3 is TGCGCCAGCAGCAGGACAGCTAGCCCCGGGGAGCTGTTATTT. Protein product: CASSRTASPGELLF.

Ten or more counts support this clonotype. V gene TRBV5-1 combines with J gene TRBJ2-1, with TRBD1 identical over 10 bases. The CDR3 length is 17 residues. Germline lookup yields CDR1 SGHRS and CDR2 YFSETQ. With 6 bases clipped from V and 8 bases from J, the junction kept 17 bases outside the gene matches. CDR3 nucleotide sequence: TGCGCCAGCACCAAAACTTCCCGACAGGGGGCTTTGGATGAGCAGTTCTTC. It specifies CASTKTSRQGALDEQFF. The full variable domain, with the rest looked up from reference TRBV5-1 and TRBJ2-1, is KAGVTQTPRYLIKTRGQQVTLSCSPISGHRSVSWYQQTPGQGLQFLFEYFSETQRNKGNFPGRFSGRQFSNSRSEMNVSTLELGDSALYLCASTKTSRQGALDEQFFGPGTRLTVL.

This clonotype has only a few counts. The rearrangement uses TRBV4-2 and TRBJ1-5; 7 bases map to TRBD1. This CDR3 spans 15 amino acids. Trimming removed 0 bases from V and 1 base from J; junction bases left unmatched: 0. The germline V gene encodes CDR1 LGHNA and CDR2 YNFKEQ. The CDR3 region has the DNA TGTGCCAGCAGCCAAGAACAGGGGAGCAATCAGCCCCAGCATTTT. The encoded protein is CASSQEQGSNQPQHF.

V and J are TRBV6-5 and TRBJ1-6; tentative D call: TRBD1 (5 bases). The CDR3 has 14 amino acids. Germline CDR1 is MNHEY and CDR2 is SVGAGI. Deletions cut 5 bases from V and 14 bases from J, with 19 bases between. CDR3 in amino acids: CASSIRQWEETLHF. DNA of the CDR3: TGTGCCAGCAGTATACGACAGTGGGAGGAAACCCTCCACTTT.

Only a few counts were recorded for this clonotype. The rearrangement links TRBV6-6 to TRBJ2-7, with TRBD1 identical over 8 bases. This CDR3 spans 16 amino acids. J lost 3 bases, V lost 5 bases, and 12 bases had no gene match. Per germline, CDR1 MNHNY and CDR2 SVGAGI (reference sequence). In DNA form, the CDR3 reads TGTGCCAGCAGTCCCCGTACCGGGACAGGCTACTACGAGCAGTACTTC. This translates into CASSPRTGTGYYEQYF.

This clonotype was counted at least ten times. The genes are TRBV28 and TRBJ1-4; weak D call: TRBD1 (6 bases). The CDR3 runs to 15 residues. Germline V gene sequence: CDR1 MDHEN, CDR2 SYDVKM. Trimming stripped 3 bases from V and 5 bases from J, with 13 bases between. The CDR3 loop reads CASSLGAVLNEKLFF. CDR3 sequence (DNA): TGTGCCAGCAGTTTGGGGGCCGTCCTCAATGAAAAACTGTTTTTT.

This clonotype was observed many times. V usage is TRBV2 and J usage is TRBJ2-1; D gene unclear. The CDR3 totals 14 residues. Looked up from germline, CDR1 is SNHLY and CDR2 is FYNNEI. V was clipped by 8 bases and J by 0 bases, with 11 bases between them. The CDR3 is CASQNSSSYNEQFF. The CDR3 DNA reads TGTGCCAGCCAGAATTCGAGCTCCTACAATGAGCAGTTCTTC.

This clonotype was observed a handful of times. The chain recombines TRBV10-3 with TRBJ2-6; 8 nucleotides match TRBD1. The CDR3 has 16 residues. Germline CDR1 ENHRY, CDR2 SYGVKD. J lost 0 bases, V lost 2 bases, and 0 bases had no gene match. The CDR3 DNA reads as TGTGCCATCAGTGAGACAGGGGGCTCTGGGGCCAACGTCCTGACTTTC. Encoded protein: CAISETGGSGANVLTF.

This clonotype appeared a few times. V is TRBV7-3 and J is TRBJ2-1, with D perhaps TRBD1 or TRBD2 (5 bases each). The CDR3 has 13 residues. V dropped 2 bases and J dropped 10 bases, with 12 bases sitting between them. The germline V gene encodes CDR1 SGHTA and CDR2 FQGTGA. The CDR3 nucleotides read TGTGCCAGCAGCTTATTTTTGGGACGGGAGCAGTTCTTC. Its protein product is CASSLFLGREQFF.

This clonotype was seen at least ten times. This chain joins TRBV5-1 and TRBJ2-3; 15 bases line up with TRBD2. The J segment lost 5 bases and the V segment lost 4 bases, leaving 8 bases of the junction unmatched. Germline CDR1 SGHRS, CDR2 YFSETQ. This CDR3 contains 17 residues. The CDR3 protein is CASSPAGLAGGRDTQYF. CDR3 DNA: TGCGCCAGCAGCCCCGCTGGACTAGCGGGGGGGCGAGATACGCAGTATTTT.

This clonotype was detected ten times or more. The chain couples TRBV28 to TRBJ1-4; D is undetermined. Trimming stripped 7 bases from V and 6 bases from J, with 15 bases between. The CDR3 is 14 amino acids. The germline CDR1 and CDR2 sequences are MDHEN and SYDVKM. The CDR3 spells CASTARVLDEKLFF. CDR3 DNA: TGTGCCAGCACCGCCCGGGTGCTGGATGAAAAACTGTTTTTT.

This clonotype was recorded only once. This chain joins TRBV2 and TRBJ2-2; D uncertain. This CDR3 region has 13 residues. Germline V gives CDR1 SNHLY, CDR2 FYNNEI. V lost 10 bases and J 5 bases, leaving 14 bases between the germline ends. Written as DNA, the CDR3 is TGTGCCATCAATCAAGGGCGAACCGGGGAGCTGTTTTTT. It specifies CAINQGRTGELFF.

The rearrangement uses TRBV29-1 and TRBJ2-2; D not resolved. Germline CDR1 SQVTM, CDR2 ANQGSEA. The CDR3 contains 12 residues. Trimming removed 5 bases from V and 3 bases from J, with 7 bases in between. CDR3 nucleotides: TGCAGCGTTAATGGGGACACCGGGGAGCTGTTTTTT. Its protein is CSVNGDTGELFF.

To note about this clonotype: Its ends do not fully match the called genes, so a read error is possible. The CDR3 DNA is TGTGCCAGCAGCTTAGATCGGCGGGGAGGGGGTCAAGGGACCCAGTACTTC. This encodes CASSLDRRGGGQGTQYF. V is TRBV11-2 and J is TRBJ2-5, with D perhaps matching TRBD2 (7 bases). This CDR3 comprises 17 residues. Germline V gene data show CDR1 as SGHAT and CDR2 as FQNNGV.

The sample holds many counts of this clonotype. V and J are TRBV29-1 and TRBJ2-1; D is undetermined. CDR3 length: 10 residues. Trimming removed 4 bases from V and 8 bases from J, with 6 bases in between. CDR1 SQVTM and CDR2 ANQGSEA come from the germline V gene. In nucleotides, the CDR3 is TGCAGCGTTGTTCAGCATGAGCAGTTCTTC. Translated: CSVVQHEQFF.

This clonotype was observed a handful of times. It is likely a read error, because the conserved phenylalanine at the end of the CDR3 is missing. The chain employs TRBV15 and TRBJ1-1, with 8 bases fitting TRBD1. Germline loops: CDR1 LNHNV, CDR2 YYDKDF (reference sequence). The CDR3 is 12 amino acids. DNA for the CDR3: TGTGCGACAGGGGAAATTGACACTGAAGCTTTCCTT. Protein sequence: CATGEIDTEAFL.

About this clonotype itself: A read error is possible here, since a much larger clone lies one base away. The gene calls are TRBV3-1 and TRBJ1-2; TRBD1 might be the D (5 bases). The CDR3 is 15 amino acids. Germline V CDR1 and CDR2: LGHDT, YNNKEL (reference sequence). V was trimmed by 4 bases and J by 4 bases, leaving 16 bases between them. The CDR3 DNA sequence: TGTGCCAGCAGCCTGACCAGGGAAGACTTCTATGGCTACACCTTC. As protein: CASSLTREDFYGYTF.

This clonotype appeared many times. This sequence joins TRBV15 and TRBJ1-1; D perhaps matches TRBD1 (5 bases). Per the germline V gene, CDR1 is LNHNV and CDR2 is YYDKDF (reference sequence). V shed 0 bases and J shed 6 bases, with 14 bases lying between them. This CDR3 has 15 residues. Here the CDR3 reads CATSRDLGLGAEAFF. In DNA, the CDR3 is TGTGCCACCAGCAGAGACCTGGGTTTAGGGGCTGAAGCTTTCTTT.

There are many counts of this clonotype. This chain connects TRBV20-1 to TRBJ2-7, with D hard to call. The CDR3 runs to 14 residues. Per germline, CDR1 DFQATT and CDR2 SNEGSKA (reference sequence). Trimming left V 5 bases short and J 1 base short, with 15 bases between. CDR3 DNA: TGCAGTGCTTCGCCGGGTTCATATTCCTACGAGCAGTACTTC. Its protein product is CSASPGSYSYEQYF.

In the case of this clonotype: A much larger clonotype is one base distant, so this may be a read error. The rearrangement uses TRBV29-1 and TRBJ1-5, with a tentative D call TRBD1 (5 bases). Germline V gene data show CDR1 as SQVTM and CDR2 as ANQGSEA. CDR3 length: 14 residues. Deletions cut 1 base from V and 2 bases from J, with 9 bases between. The CDR3 is CSVEVGDGNQPQHF. The CDR3, as DNA: TGCAGCGTTGAAGTGGGGGACGGCAATCAGCCCCAGCATTTT.

This clonotype was observed many times. The chain is built from TRBV4-2 and TRBJ2-2; D remains unclear. V gave up 0 bases and J gave up 5 bases, with 7 bases separating them. The V gene's germline CDR1 is LGHNA and CDR2 YNFKEQ. CDR3 length equals 14 residues. The CDR3 region has the DNA TGTGCCAGCAGCCAAGATTCTGGGACCGGGGAGCTGTTTTTT. It codes for CASSQDSGTGELFF.

This clonotype was seen many times. This chain uses TRBV29-1 with TRBJ1-1, with 10 bases that match TRBD1. The CDR3 is 13 residues long. J was trimmed by 5 bases and V by 8 bases; bases with no gene match: 8. In germline, CDR1 is SQVTM, CDR2 ANQGSEA. The CDR3 DNA is TGCAGCACGGACAGGGGGAGGGGTACTGAAGCTTTCTTT. Protein: CSTDRGRGTEAFF.